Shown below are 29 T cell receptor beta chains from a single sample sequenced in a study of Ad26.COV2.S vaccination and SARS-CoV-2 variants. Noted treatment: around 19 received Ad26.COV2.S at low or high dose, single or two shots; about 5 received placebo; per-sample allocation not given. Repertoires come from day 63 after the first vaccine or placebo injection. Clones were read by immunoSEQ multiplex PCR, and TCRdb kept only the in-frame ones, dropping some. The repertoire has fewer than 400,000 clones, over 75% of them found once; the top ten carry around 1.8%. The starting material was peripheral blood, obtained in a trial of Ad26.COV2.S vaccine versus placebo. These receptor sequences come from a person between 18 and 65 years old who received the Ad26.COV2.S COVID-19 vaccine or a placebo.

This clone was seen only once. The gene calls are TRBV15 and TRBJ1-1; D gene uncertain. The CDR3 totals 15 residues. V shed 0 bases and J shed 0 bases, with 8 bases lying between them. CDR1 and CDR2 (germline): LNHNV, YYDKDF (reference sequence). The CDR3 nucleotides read TGTGCCACCAGCAGAGATACAGCGTTGAACACTGAAGCTTTCTTT. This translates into CATSRDTALNTEAFF.

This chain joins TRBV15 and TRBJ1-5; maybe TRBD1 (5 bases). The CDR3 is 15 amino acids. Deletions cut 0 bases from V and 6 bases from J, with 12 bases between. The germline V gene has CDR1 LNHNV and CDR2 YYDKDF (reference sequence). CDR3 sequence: CATSRDPGTAQPQHF. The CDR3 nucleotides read TGTGCCACCAGCAGAGACCCCGGGACTGCTCAGCCCCAGCATTTT.

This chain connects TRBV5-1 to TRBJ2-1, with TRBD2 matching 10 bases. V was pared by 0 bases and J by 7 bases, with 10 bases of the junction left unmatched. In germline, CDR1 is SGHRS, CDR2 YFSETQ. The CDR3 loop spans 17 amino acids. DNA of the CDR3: TGCGCCAGCAGCTTGGCAGTGGCTAGCGGGAGTGGAAATGAGCAGTTCTTC. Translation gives CASSLAVASGSGNEQFF.

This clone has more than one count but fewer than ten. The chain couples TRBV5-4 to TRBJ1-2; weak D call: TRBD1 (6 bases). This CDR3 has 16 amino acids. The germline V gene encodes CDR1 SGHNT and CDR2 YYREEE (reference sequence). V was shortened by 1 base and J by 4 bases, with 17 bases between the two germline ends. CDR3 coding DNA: TGTGCCAGCAGCTTGAGTCGGGGGGCGATGAGCTATGGCTACACCTTC. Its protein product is CASSLSRGAMSYGYTF. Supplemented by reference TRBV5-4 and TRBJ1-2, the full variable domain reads ETGVTQSPTHLIKTRGQQVTLRCSSQSGHNTVSWYQQALGQGPQFIFQYYREEENGRGNFPPRFSGLQFPNYSSELNVNALELDDSALYLCASSLSRGAMSYGYTFGSGTRLTVV.

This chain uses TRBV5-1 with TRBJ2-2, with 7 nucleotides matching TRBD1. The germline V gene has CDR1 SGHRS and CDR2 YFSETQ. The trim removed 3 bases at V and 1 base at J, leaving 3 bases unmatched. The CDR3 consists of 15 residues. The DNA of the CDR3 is TGCGCCAGCAGCTCAGGGGGAAGGAACACCGGGGAGCTGTTTTTT. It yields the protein CASSSGGRNTGELFF.

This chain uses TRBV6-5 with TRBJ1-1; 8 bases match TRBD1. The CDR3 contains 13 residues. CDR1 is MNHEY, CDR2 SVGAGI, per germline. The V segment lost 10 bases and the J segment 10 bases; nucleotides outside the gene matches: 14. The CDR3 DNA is TGTGCCACTGGGGGGGCAGGGGGCGATGGAGCTTTCTTT. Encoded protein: CATGGAGGDGAFF.

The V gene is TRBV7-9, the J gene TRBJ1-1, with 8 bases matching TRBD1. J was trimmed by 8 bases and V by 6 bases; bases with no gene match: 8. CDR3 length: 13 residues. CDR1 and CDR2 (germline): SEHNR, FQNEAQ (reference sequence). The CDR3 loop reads CASRRTGLAEAFF. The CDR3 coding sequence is TGTGCCAGCAGGCGGACAGGGCTTGCCGAAGCTTTCTTT.

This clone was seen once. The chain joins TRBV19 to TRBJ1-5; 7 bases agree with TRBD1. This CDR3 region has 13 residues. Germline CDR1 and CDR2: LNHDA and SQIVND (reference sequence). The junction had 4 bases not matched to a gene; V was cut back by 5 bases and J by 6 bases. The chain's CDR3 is CASSQQGIQPQHF. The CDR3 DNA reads TGTGCCAGTAGTCAACAGGGGATTCAGCCCCAGCATTTT. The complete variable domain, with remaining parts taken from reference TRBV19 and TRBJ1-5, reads DGGITQSPKYLFRKEGQNVTLSCEQNLNHDAMYWYRQDPGQGLRLIYYSQIVNDFQKGDIAEGYSVSREKKESFPLTVTSAQKNPTAFYLCASSQQGIQPQHFGDGTRLSIL.

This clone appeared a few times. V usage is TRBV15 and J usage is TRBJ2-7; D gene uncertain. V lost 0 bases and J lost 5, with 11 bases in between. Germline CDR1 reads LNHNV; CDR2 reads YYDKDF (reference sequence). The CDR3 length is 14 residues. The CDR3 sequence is CATSRDGVVDEQYF. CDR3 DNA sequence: TGTGCCACCAGCAGAGATGGGGTGGTAGACGAGCAGTACTTC.

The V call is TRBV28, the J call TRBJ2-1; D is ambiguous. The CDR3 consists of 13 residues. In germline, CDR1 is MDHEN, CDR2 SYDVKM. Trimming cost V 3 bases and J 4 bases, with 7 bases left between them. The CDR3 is CASSFRRYNEQFF. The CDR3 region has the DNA TGTGCCAGCAGTTTCCGTAGGTACAATGAGCAGTTCTTC.

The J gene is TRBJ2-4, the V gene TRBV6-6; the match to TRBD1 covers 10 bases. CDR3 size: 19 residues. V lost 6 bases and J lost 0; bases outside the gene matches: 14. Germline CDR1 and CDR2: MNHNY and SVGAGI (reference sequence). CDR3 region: CASSSRDRGGVEAKNIQYF. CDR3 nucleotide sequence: TGTGCCAGCAGCTCCCGGGACAGGGGCGGAGTGGAAGCCAAAAACATTCAGTACTTC.

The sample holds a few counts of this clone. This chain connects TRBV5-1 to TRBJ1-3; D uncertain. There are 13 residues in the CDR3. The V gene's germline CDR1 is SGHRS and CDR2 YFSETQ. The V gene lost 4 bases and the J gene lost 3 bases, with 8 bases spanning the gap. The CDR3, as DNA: TGCGCCAGCAGCGAGGGCCATGGAAACACCATATATTTT. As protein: CASSEGHGNTIYF. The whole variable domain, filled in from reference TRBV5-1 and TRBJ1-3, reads KAGVTQTPRYLIKTRGQQVTLSCSPISGHRSVSWYQQTPGQGLQFLFEYFSETQRNKGNFPGRFSGRQFSNSRSEMNVSTLELGDSALYLCASSEGHGNTIYFGEGSWLTVV.

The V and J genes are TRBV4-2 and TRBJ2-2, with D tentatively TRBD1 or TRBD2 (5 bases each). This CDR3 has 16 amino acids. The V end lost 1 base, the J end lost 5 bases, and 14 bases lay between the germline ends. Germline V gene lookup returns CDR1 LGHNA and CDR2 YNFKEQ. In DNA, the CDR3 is TGTGCCAGCAGCCAAGTTGGGGGAGAGGTAACCGGGGAGCTGTTTTTT. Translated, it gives CASSQVGGEVTGELFF.

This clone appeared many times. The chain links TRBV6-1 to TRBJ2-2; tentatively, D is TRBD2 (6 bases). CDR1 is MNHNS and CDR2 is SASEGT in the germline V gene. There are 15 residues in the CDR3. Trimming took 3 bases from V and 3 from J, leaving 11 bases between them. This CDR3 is CASSEEGRDTGELFF. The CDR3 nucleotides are TGTGCCAGCAGTGAGGAGGGTAGGGACACCGGGGAGCTGTTTTTT.

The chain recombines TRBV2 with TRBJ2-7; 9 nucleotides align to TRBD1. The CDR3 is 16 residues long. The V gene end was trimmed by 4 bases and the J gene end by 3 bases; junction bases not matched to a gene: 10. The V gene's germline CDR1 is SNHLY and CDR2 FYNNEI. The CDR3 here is CASSGAWDRVNYEQYF. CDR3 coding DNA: TGTGCCAGCAGTGGGGCCTGGGACAGGGTCAACTACGAGCAGTACTTC.

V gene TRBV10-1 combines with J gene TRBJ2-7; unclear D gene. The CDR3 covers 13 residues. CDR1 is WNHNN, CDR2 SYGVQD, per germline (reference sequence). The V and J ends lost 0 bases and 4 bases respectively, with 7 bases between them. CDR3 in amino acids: CASSESGAYEQYF. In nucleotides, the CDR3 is TGCGCCAGCAGTGAGTCCGGAGCTTACGAGCAGTACTTC.

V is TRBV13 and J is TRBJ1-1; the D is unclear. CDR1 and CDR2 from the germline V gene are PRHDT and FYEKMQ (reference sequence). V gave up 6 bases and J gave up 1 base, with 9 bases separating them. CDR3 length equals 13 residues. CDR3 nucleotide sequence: TGTGCCAGCAGTTTCCCTGCGAACACTGAAGCTTTCTTT. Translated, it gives CASSFPANTEAFF.

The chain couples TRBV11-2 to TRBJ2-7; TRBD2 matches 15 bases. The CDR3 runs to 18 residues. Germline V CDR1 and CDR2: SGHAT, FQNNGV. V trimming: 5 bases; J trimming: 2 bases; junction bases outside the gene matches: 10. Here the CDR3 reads CASSPPTGLAGGAYEQYF. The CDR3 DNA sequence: TGTGCCAGCAGCCCCCCTACGGGACTAGCGGGAGGAGCCTACGAGCAGTACTTC.

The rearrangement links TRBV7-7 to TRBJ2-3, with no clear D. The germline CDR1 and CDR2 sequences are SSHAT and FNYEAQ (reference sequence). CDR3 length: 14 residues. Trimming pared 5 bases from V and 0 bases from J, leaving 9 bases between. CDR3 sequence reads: CASSLGPSTDTQYF. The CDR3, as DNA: TGTGCCAGCAGCCTCGGGCCGAGCACAGATACGCAGTATTTT.

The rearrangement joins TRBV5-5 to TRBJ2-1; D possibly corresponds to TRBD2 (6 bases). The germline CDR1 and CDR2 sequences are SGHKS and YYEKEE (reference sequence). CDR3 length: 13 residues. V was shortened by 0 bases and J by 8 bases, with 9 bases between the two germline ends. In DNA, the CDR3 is TGTGCCAGCAGCTTGGGGGGCGGGGATGAGCAGTTCTTC. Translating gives CASSLGGGDEQFF.

In DNA form, the CDR3 reads TGTGCCAGCAGCCTCCCGGATTATGGCTACACCTTC. This gives the protein CASSLPDYGYTF. The chain is built from TRBV9 and TRBJ1-2, with D uncertain. Trimming pared 4 bases from V and 5 bases from J, leaving 9 bases between. Germline values: CDR1 SGDLS, CDR2 YYNGEE. The CDR3 contains 12 residues.

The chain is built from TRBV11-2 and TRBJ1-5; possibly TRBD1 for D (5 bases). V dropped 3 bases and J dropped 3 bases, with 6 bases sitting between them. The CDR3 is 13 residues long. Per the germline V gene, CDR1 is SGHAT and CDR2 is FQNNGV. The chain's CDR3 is CASSFRVNQPQHF. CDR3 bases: TGTGCCAGCAGCTTCAGGGTCAATCAGCCCCAGCATTTT.

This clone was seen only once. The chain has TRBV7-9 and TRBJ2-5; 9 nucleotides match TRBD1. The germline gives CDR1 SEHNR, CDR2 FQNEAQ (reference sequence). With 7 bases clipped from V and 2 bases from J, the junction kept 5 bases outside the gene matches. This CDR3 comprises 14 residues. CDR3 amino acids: CASNQGQGQETQYF. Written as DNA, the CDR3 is TGTGCCAGCAATCAGGGACAGGGACAAGAGACCCAGTACTTC.

In DNA, the CDR3 is TGTGCCACCAGTGGCCCCGGGGGCACCGGGGAGCTGTTTTTT. Protein: CATSGPGGTGELFF. This chain connects TRBV24-1 to TRBJ2-2, with D possibly TRBD2 on 6 matching bases. Trimming left V 5 bases short and J 4 bases short, with 10 bases between. The CDR3 runs 14 residues. CDR1 KGHDR and CDR2 SFDVKD come from the germline V gene.

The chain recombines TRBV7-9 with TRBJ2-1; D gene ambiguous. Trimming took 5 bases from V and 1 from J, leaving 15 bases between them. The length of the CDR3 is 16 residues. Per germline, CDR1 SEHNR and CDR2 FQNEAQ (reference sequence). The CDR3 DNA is TGTGCCAGCAGCCGTACCCCGATAGGGTCCTACAATGAGCAGTTCTTC. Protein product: CASSRTPIGSYNEQFF.

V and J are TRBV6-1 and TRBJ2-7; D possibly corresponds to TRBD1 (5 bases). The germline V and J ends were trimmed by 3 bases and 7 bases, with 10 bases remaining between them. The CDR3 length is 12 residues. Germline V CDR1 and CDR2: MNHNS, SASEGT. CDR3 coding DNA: TGTGCCAGCAGTGATGGGGCACAGGAGCAGTACTTC. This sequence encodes CASSDGAQEQYF.

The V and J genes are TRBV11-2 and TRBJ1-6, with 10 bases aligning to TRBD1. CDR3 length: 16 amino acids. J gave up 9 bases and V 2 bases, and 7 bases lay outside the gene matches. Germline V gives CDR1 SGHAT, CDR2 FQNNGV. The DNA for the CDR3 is TGTGCCAGCAGCTTACTCGGGACAGGGGTCGCTTCACCCCTCCACTTT. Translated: CASSLLGTGVASPLHF.

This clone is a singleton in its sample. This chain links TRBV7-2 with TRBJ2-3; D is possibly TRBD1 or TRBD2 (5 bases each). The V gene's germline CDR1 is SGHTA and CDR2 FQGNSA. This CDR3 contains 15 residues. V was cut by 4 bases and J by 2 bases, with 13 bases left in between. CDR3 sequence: CASSSMWGSTDTQYF. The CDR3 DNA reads TGTGCCAGCAGCTCCATGTGGGGGTCCACAGATACGCAGTATTTT.

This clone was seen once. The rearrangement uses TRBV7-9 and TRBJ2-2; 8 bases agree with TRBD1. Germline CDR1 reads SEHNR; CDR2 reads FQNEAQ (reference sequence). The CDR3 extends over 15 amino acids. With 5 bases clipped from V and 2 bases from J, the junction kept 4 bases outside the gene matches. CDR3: CASSHDRGNTGELFF. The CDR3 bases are TGTGCCAGCAGCCATGACAGGGGCAACACCGGGGAGCTGTTTTTT. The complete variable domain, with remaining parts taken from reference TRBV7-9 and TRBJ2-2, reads DTGVSQNPRHKITKRGQNVTFRCDPISEHNRLYWYRQTLGQGPEFLTYFQNEAQLEKSRLLSDRFSAERPKGSFSTLEIQRTEQGDSAMYLCASSHDRGNTGELFFGEGSRLTVL.